This T cell receptor beta chain was identified during a study of shared clonotypes between healthy human individuals (dated by TCRdb to 2018 to 2021). About the study as a whole: A couple of women and a few men aged 18 to 49 years were included in the cohort. Per donor, leukapheresis produced somewhere between about 0.8 and 9 billion PBMCs. To increase sequencing depth and limit assay-specific biases, TCR repertoire library preparation and sequencing were carried out by different laboratories using diverse techniques. Blood TCR repertoires of five healthy adults were deeply sequenced to estimate repertoire size and the extent of clonotype sharing between individuals. Per donor, three plates each were used for CD4 naive and CD4 memory, two for CD8 naive, and one for CD8 memory.

As regards this clone: Its antigen has not been determined. No base quality information exists; no much larger clone differs at one position. The same CDR3 is also encoded by other DNA sequences in this sample.

What the authors observed across the whole study: Incomplete sequencing was indicated by rarefaction of sorted-subset datasets, despite the large sequencing depth. Higher generation probabilities were observed for clonotypes shared by all four sorted-subset donors than for non-shared clonotypes. Pairwise subsampling led to the expectation that sequencing depth would affect the degree of clonotype sharing among donors. The genetic and exposure-history diversity represented was limited by the small number of donors. About 5% of naive CD4, 3.5% of naive CD8, around 2.3% of memory CD4, and about 0.4% of memory CD8 clonotypes were shared across several donors. Sampling was limited to blood, and TCR repertoires in tissue likely differ from TCR repertoires in blood. Estimated clonotype richness was generally larger for naive than for memory subsets.

Using the deep immunoSEQ assay, TCR CDR3 regions were amplified from genomic DNA by multiplex PCR. For each cell subset, the extracted genomic DNA was distributed evenly across all wells of several immunoSEQ 96-well plates, and each plate served as one replicate. For sorted subsets, each replicate PCR was loaded with 150 to 250 ng genomic DNA, equivalent to 25,000 to 35,000 T cell genomes. The purified libraries were quantified using a Qubit 3.0 fluorometer, sized with a Bioanalyzer 2100, and then quantified again using the KAPA Library Quantification kit. Each immunoSEQ 96-well plate was sequenced on its own single-read 150-cycle Illumina NextSeq 550 flow cell. The source study handled its data this way. The immunoSEQ output contained only junctional sequences without quality scores, so filtering could not match that applied to full-length reads. To assign V/J genes and CDR3, sequences were annotated using PyIR, a Python wrapper for IgBLAST v1.9, with IMGT germline references. Any read was removed if the V/J assignment was weak (E-value above 1e-6), the CDR3 was missing, or the read contained stop codons, out-of-frame junctions, or ambiguous translated residues. V3J clonotypes were defined by identical inferred V gene, J gene, and CDR3 amino acid sequence. Percentage overlap between repertoires was calculated by dividing the number of shared unique clonotypes by the size of the smaller repertoire. Three approaches were used to assess repertoire richness: RTK rarefaction, the Chao1 estimator, and Recon v2.1 estimates of unobserved clonotypes. For all TCRbeta clonotypes obtained by the gDNA method from four donors, generation probabilities were computed with OLGA. This immuneACCESS table, as held by TCRdb, lists in-frame sequences with V and J called but not all clones. Of the missing ones, under half trace to an unresolved V gene in checked studies; the others have no known cause. V and J calls and clone size are those listed in that table; D and trimming were worked out from the DNA. The sample table records hundreds of thousands of clones; about 92% of these occur just once. The ten largest clones add up to 20% to 25% of the sample.

CD8 naive samples consisted of CD45RO-negative cells that were positively selected for CCR7, yielding a CD45RA+CCR7+ population without TemRA cells. Healthy HIV-negative adults with no recently reported acute infections or vaccinations were included as donors. Every donor was a Caucasian adult residing in Nashville, Tennessee, USA. Blood was collected by leukapheresis, and PBMCs were isolated by Ficoll-Histopaque density gradient centrifugation and then cryopreserved in liquid nitrogen vapor phase. Purity and quantity of every magnetically sorted T cell population were checked by analytical flow cytometry. Genomic DNA was isolated from each sorted fraction and quantified by UV absorbance on a Nanodrop 2000c. Sequences SGHTA (CDR1) and FQGNSA (CDR2) are obtained from the germline V gene. Spanning cysteine to phenylalanine, the CDR3 consists of 13 amino acids. The kept DNA is CDR3 alone, 39 bases in frame from the first base. Deletion took 5 bases off V and 4 bases off J, with a span of 8 bases between the germline ends.

The receptor's source is a young man in good health. This sequence uses TRBV7-2 and TRBJ2-2, with an unclear D gene assignment. Sequencing was performed on naive CD8+ T cells sorted from blood. The meaning of the sample's cell subset or site label: CD45RA+CCR7+. The CDR3 is CASSLWGTGELFF. The nucleotides are TGTGCCAGCAGCCTTTGGGGCACCGGGGAGCTGTTTTTT.